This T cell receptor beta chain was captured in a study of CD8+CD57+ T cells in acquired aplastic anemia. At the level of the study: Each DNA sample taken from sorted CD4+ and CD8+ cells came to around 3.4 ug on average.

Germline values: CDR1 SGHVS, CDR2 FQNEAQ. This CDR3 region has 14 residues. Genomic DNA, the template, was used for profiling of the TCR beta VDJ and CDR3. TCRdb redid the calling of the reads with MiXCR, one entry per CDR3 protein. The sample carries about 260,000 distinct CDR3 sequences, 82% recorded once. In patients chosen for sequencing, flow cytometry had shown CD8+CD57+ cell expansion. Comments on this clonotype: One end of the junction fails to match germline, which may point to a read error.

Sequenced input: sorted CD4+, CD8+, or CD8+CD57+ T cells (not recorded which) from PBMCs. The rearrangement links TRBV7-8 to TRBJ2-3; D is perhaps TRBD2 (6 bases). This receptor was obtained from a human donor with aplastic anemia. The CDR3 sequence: CASSLAGGSYGESF. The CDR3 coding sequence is TGTGCCAGCAGCTTAGCCGGAGGGAGCTACGGTGAATCTTTT.